The 17 T cell receptor beta chains given below trace back to one sample, sequenced in a study of naive and memory T cell subsets. An equimolar mix of two oligonucleotides served as the beta constant-region primer for TRBC1 and TRBC2. Ligated cDNA was amplified by four rounds of PCR with nested alpha and beta constant-region primers and SP2. TCRdb reprocessed the UMI-ligation and nested PCR reads with MiXCR, giving one entry per CDR3 protein. Of 80,000 to 95,000 distinct CDR3 sequences in the sample, roughly 9.3% were seen once. The material sequenced was naive CD8+ T cells from blood. These receptors came from a human donor in good health.

Worth noting for this clonotype: An end of the junction does not agree with germline; a read error may underlie this. This chain links TRBV6-2 or TRBV6-3 with TRBJ2-7; unclear D gene. Germline V gene data show CDR1 as MNHEY and CDR2 as SVGEGT. CDR3 size: 11 residues. This CDR3 reads CASSRANEEYF. Here the CDR3 DNA reads TGTGCCAGCAGTCGCGCGAACGAGGAGTACTTC.

This clonotype was found many times. The V and J genes are TRBV3-1 and TRBJ1-1; D is undetermined. The germline V and J ends were trimmed by 4 bases and 3 bases, with 15 bases remaining between them. Germline CDR1 reads LGHDT; CDR2 reads YNNKEL (reference sequence). CDR3 size: 15 residues. CDR3 nucleotide sequence: TGTGCCAGCAGCCGAGCCTCCGAGGGCGACACTGAAGCTTTCTTT. Its translation is CASSRASEGDTEAFF.

The chain couples TRBV30 to TRBJ2-3; tentatively, D is TRBD2 (6 bases). This CDR3 is built from 15 residues. V was cut by 1 base and J by 3 bases, with 14 bases left in between. Germline CDR1 reads GTSNPN; CDR2 reads SVGIG (reference sequence). CDR3: CAWSDLGGATDTQYF. In DNA, the CDR3 is TGTGCCTGGAGTGATCTGGGCGGGGCTACAGATACGCAGTATTTT.

This clonotype has more than one count but fewer than ten. V and J are TRBV29-1 and TRBJ2-1; 7 nucleotides agree with TRBD1. With V trimmed by 1 base and J by 6 bases, 6 bases remained unmatched. CDR1 is SQVTM and CDR2 is ANQGSEA in the germline V gene. The CDR3 totals 14 residues. CDR3 residues: CSVEGPGQVNEQFF. In DNA form, the CDR3 reads TGCAGCGTTGAAGGCCCTGGACAGGTCAATGAGCAGTTCTTC.

This clonotype has more than one count but fewer than ten. The V gene is TRBV5-1, the J gene TRBJ2-7, with a weak D call TRBD1 (6 bases). The CDR3 extends over 11 amino acids. Germline V gene lookup returns CDR1 SGHRS and CDR2 YFSETQ. V lost 5 bases and J lost 5, with 8 bases in between. CDR3 amino acids: CASSQGNEQYF. The CDR3 nucleotides read TGCGCCAGCAGTCAGGGGAACGAGCAGTACTTC.

This clonotype has a handful of counts. The chain couples TRBV7-2 to TRBJ2-5; D gene uncertain. Germline V gene sequence: CDR1 SGHTA, CDR2 FQGNSA. The V end was cut by 1 base, the J end by 2 bases, with 11 bases between. CDR3 length: 15 amino acids. Here the CDR3 DNA reads TGTGCCAGCAGCTTAGAAGTCCGCGAACAAGAGACCCAGTACTTC. Translated, it gives CASSLEVREQETQYF.

This clonotype was detected only a few times. The V call is TRBV14, the J call TRBJ2-1; D gene uncertain. V gave up 4 bases and J gave up 10 bases, with 11 bases separating them. Germline loops: CDR1 SGHDN, CDR2 FVKESK. The CDR3 spans 12 residues. CDR3 sequence: CASSRSVREQFF. The DNA of the CDR3 is TGTGCCAGCAGCCGTTCAGTGCGGGAGCAGTTCTTC.

This clonotype was observed at least ten times. This chain connects TRBV27 to TRBJ2-3; TRBD2 matches at 7 bases. CDR1 MNHEY and CDR2 SMNVEV come from the germline V gene (reference sequence). The CDR3 is made up of 15 amino acids. V shed 2 bases and J 1 base; nucleotides not matched to a gene: 3. CDR3 loop: CASSLGGSGTDTQYF. In DNA, the CDR3 is TGTGCCAGCAGTTTAGGCGGGAGCGGCACAGATACGCAGTATTTT.

This clonotype appeared many times. The V call is TRBV9, the J call TRBJ2-3; D ambiguous. Per germline, CDR1 SGDLS and CDR2 YYNGEE. Trimming cost V 0 bases and J 4 bases, with 12 bases left between them. The CDR3 contains 15 residues. For the CDR3, the DNA is TGTGCCAGCAGCGTAGCTGCCGCAGGTCCAGATACGCAGTATTTT. It is translated as CASSVAAAGPDTQYF.

This clonotype has a count of ten or more. The chain employs TRBV15 and TRBJ1-1; maybe TRBD1 (5 bases). Deletions cut 2 bases from V and 3 bases from J, with 13 bases between. Germline-derived CDR1 and CDR2 are LNHNV and YYDKDF (reference sequence). CDR3 length: 15 residues. The CDR3 DNA reads TGTGCCACCAGCAGACCTCGGGGGTTAGACACTGAAGCTTTCTTT. Protein sequence: CATSRPRGLDTEAFF. Using reference TRBV15 and TRBJ1-1 for the parts outside the CDR3, the full variable domain is DAMVIQNPRYQVTQFGKPVTLSCSQTLNHNVMYWYQQKSSQAPKLLFHYYDKDFNNEADTPDNFQSRRPNTSFCFLDIRSPGLGDTAMYLCATSRPRGLDTEAFFGQGTRLTVV.

This clonotype showed up just a few times. This sequence joins TRBV18 and TRBJ2-3; 12 bases agree with TRBD2. This CDR3 has 18 residues. The J segment lost 5 bases and the V segment lost 3 bases, leaving 12 bases of the junction unmatched. Germline V gene sequence: CDR1 KGHSH, CDR2 LQKENI. The CDR3 DNA reads TGTGCCAGCTCACCGACCCGAGCTAGCGGGAGGGCCCAAGATACGCAGTATTTT. The encoded protein is CASSPTRASGRAQDTQYF.

The chain is built from TRBV19 and TRBJ1-5; D uncertain. V lost 4 bases and J 0 bases, leaving 10 bases between the germline ends. The V gene's germline CDR1 is LNHDA and CDR2 SQIVND (reference sequence). This CDR3 is built from 15 residues. This chain's CDR3 is CASSTTDYSNQPQHF. DNA of the CDR3: TGTGCCAGTAGTACAACAGATTATAGCAATCAGCCCCAGCATTTT.

The chain couples TRBV5-5 to TRBJ2-1; no reliable D call. Trimming took 0 bases from V and 4 from J, leaving 11 bases between them. Germline CDR1 and CDR2: SGHKS and YYEKEE (reference sequence). This CDR3 comprises 15 residues. The CDR3 protein is CASSLASANYNEQFF. DNA of the CDR3: TGTGCCAGCAGCTTGGCGAGTGCAAATTACAATGAGCAGTTCTTC.

This chain connects TRBV27 to TRBJ2-1; possibly TRBD1 or TRBD2 for D (5 bases each). Germline-derived CDR1 and CDR2 are MNHEY and SMNVEV (reference sequence). Trimming removed 6 bases from V and 9 bases from J, with 12 bases in between. CDR3 length: 12 amino acids. CDR3 sequence: CASRRGVGEQFF. The CDR3, as DNA: TGTGCCAGCAGACGAGGGGTCGGTGAGCAGTTCTTC.

In this sample, this clonotype turned up a few times. The V and J genes are TRBV11-2 and TRBJ2-2, with 10 nucleotides matching TRBD2. There are 19 residues in the CDR3. Trimming cost V 2 bases and J 2 bases; bases outside gene matches: 11. Per the germline V gene, CDR1 is SGHAT and CDR2 is FQNNGV. The CDR3 loop reads CASSLPRLGLAENTGELFF. CDR3 bases: TGTGCCAGCAGCTTACCCCGGCTAGGACTAGCGGAAAACACCGGGGAGCTGTTTTTT.

This sequence joins TRBV29-1 and TRBJ1-4; TRBD1 is a possible D gene (5 bases). Trimming cost V 4 bases and J 8 bases, with 17 bases left between them. Looked up from germline, CDR1 is SQVTM and CDR2 is ANQGSEA. The CDR3 has 14 amino acids. DNA of the CDR3: TGCAGCGTTGTTTCGCGCAGGGAGGAAGAAAAACTGTTTTTT. This sequence encodes CSVVSRREEEKLFF.

The chain carries TRBV12-3 or TRBV12-4 and TRBJ2-3; D ambiguous. The V gene lost 6 bases and the J gene lost 4 bases, with 11 bases spanning the gap. CDR3 length: 13 amino acids. In DNA form, the CDR3 reads TGTGCCAGCAGGCTTGACACCCCAGATACGCAGTATTTT. It is translated as CASRLDTPDTQYF.